The 2 T cell receptor beta chains below were found in one sample sequenced in a study of Tregs in tolerant kidney transplant recipients (dated by TCRdb to the late 2010s). The library was produced with the immunoSEQ multiplex PCR assay. TCRdb stores this immuneACCESS table with in-frame sequences only. Part of the clones is absent; in the studies checked, under half of the shortfall reflects unresolved V genes, and no reason is known for the rest. Here the sample has roughly 250,000 clones; 80% to 85% occur a single time. The ten largest clones capture about 0.68% of the sample. Material for sequencing was CD4+ T cells from blood. These receptors came from a human donor in good health.

V and J are TRBV6-5 and TRBJ1-5, with TRBD1 as a possible D gene (6 bases). Germline assignment: CDR1 MNHEY and CDR2 SVGAGI. V lost 6 bases, J lost 7 bases, and 19 bases lay in between. This CDR3 comprises 15 residues. CDR3 coding DNA: TGTGCCAGCAGGAAAGTTAGGGACAAAATCCAGCCCCAGCATTTT. Translation gives CASRKVRDKIQPQHF.

The V gene is TRBV30, the J gene TRBJ1-1; no definite D call. In germline, CDR1 is GTSNPN, CDR2 SVGIG (reference sequence). This CDR3 contains 14 residues. V lost 1 base and J 1 base, leaving 10 bases between the germline ends. The chain's CDR3 is CAWSGVSQNTEAFF. The CDR3 DNA is TGTGCCTGGAGTGGGGTCAGCCAGAACACTGAAGCTTTCTTT.